This T cell receptor beta chain was observed in a study of T cells after yellow fever vaccination. Whole-study results and caveats: Abundant bulk-derived clonotypes could contaminate FACS-sorted repertoires. By day 5 rather than day 15, the secondary response had peaked, though it was weaker.

TCRdb passed the 5' RACE reads through MiXCR, listing each CDR3 protein once. The data contain fewer than 400,000 distinct CDR3 sequences, roughly 6.2% of them singletons. The CDR3 totals 15 residues. Trimming removed 2 bases from V and 2 bases from J, with 13 bases in between. Germline CDR1 is MNHEY and CDR2 is SVGEGT. This clonotype was seen repeatedly, ten times or more. Its matching antigen is unknown. The origin of this receptor is a young man who received the YFV17D yellow fever vaccine. Sequences were derived from PBMCs, sampled 5 days after the yellow fever booster vaccination. The rearrangement joins TRBV6-2 or TRBV6-3 to TRBJ2-7; a possible D gene is TRBD2 (5 bases). This CDR3 is CASSYIGMSPYEQYF. CDR3 sequence (DNA): TGTGCCAGCAGTTACATCGGGATGAGTCCCTACGAGCAGTACTTC.